A selection of T cell receptor beta chains follows, all from one sample in a study of Ad26.COV2.S vaccination and SARS-CoV-2 variants. The protocol was immunoSEQ multiplex PCR, while the TCRdb copy is restricted to in-frame clones and leaves out a portion. In the table there are 400,000 to 500,000 clones, 88% of which are singletons. The material sequenced was peripheral blood, taken in a trial of Ad26.COV2.S vaccine versus placebo. Receptors originate from a person between 18 and 59 years old who received the Ad26.COV2.S COVID-19 vaccine or a placebo. Each CDR3 is given with its conserved first and last residue. A D gene is named only where the DNA matches it firmly. Where a row states a size, it is once, few, many or the class of an expanded clone; other rows omit it.

TRBV19	TRBJ1-4	NA	NA	TGTGCCAGTAGCAGGGTTACTAATGAAAAACTGTTTTTT	CASSRVTNEKLFF
TRBV9	TRBJ2-1	NA	NA	TGTGCCAGCAGTCGGGACGGAAGATCCAATGAGCAGTTCTTC	CASSRDGRSNEQFF
TRBV28	TRBJ2-7	NA	once	TGTGCCAGCATTGGGCAGGGTGCTTACGAGCAGTACTTC	CASIGQGAYEQYF
TRBV25-1	TRBJ1-1	NA	NA	TGTGCCAGCAGTGAACAGCTCAACACTGAAGCTTTCTTT	CASSEQLNTEAFF
TRBV3-1/TRBV3-2	TRBJ1-6	TRBD1	NA	TGTGCCAGCAGCCGACAGGGGAACTCCTATAATTCACCCCTCCACTTT	CASSRQGNSYNSPLHF
TRBV4-3	TRBJ1-1	NA	NA	TGCGCCAGCAGCCAAGCTCTGGGCGGGGGGCTTTTACGGGGCACTGAAGCTTTCTTT	CASSQALGGGLLRGTEAFF
TRBV2	TRBJ2-5	TRBD1	NA	TGTGCCAGCAGATCGGGACAGGGGTTCGTGGAGACCCAGTACTTC	CASRSGQGFVETQYF
TRBV9	TRBJ2-3	NA	NA	TGTGCCAGCAGCGTAGCCCCGGACAGAGATACGCAGTATTTT	CASSVAPDRDTQYF
TRBV30	TRBJ1-5	TRBD1	NA	TGTGCCTGGAGTGGACAGGGCTTCATCGCCCAGCATTTT	CAWSGQGFIAQHF
TRBV10-3	TRBJ1-2	TRBD1	NA	TGTGCCATCAGTTTTGGTACAGGGGATTTCAATGGCTACACCTTC	CAISFGTGDFNGYTF
TRBV4-1	TRBJ1-5	NA	NA	TGCGCCAGCAGCCAAGTGTCTGCGGGGGTCGCAGGCAATCAGCCCCAGCATTTT	CASSQVSAGVAGNQPQHF
TRBV27	TRBJ1-2	NA	NA	TGTGCCAGCAGTTTAGTTGCAGGTCCCTATGGCTACACCTTC	CASSLVAGPYGYTF
TRBV11-3	TRBJ2-1	NA	NA	TGTGCCAGCAGCTTAACTGACGGTTACAATGAGCAGTTCTTC	CASSLTDGYNEQFF
TRBV28	TRBJ2-7	NA	NA	TGTGCCAGCAGCCCCCTTACTCGCACGGGGGAGCAGTACTTC	CASSPLTRTGEQYF
TRBV7-9	TRBJ1-3	NA	NA	TGTGCCAGCAGCTTAGGAGGAGCCTCTAGAAACACCATATATTTT	CASSLGGASRNTIYF
TRBV5-6	TRBJ2-3	NA	NA	TGTGCCAGCAGCTTGGATCAGGGCACAGATACGCAGTATTTT	CASSLDQGTDTQYF
TRBV7-3	TRBJ1-2	TRBD1	NA	TGTGCCAGCAGCTTGAGCGGCAGGGGGGACTATGGCTACACCTTC	CASSLSGRGDYGYTF
TRBV14	TRBJ1-1	TRBD1	NA	TGTGCCAGCAGCCATGGACAGGGCTTCGGCACTGAAGCTTTCTTT	CASSHGQGFGTEAFF
TRBV10-3	TRBJ1-2	TRBD1	NA	TGTGCCTCTAAACAGGGGGTCCGGGGTTTATATGGCTACACCTTC	CASKQGVRGLYGYTF
TRBV4-3	TRBJ1-2	NA	NA	TGCGCCAGCAGCCAAGATCGTTTCAGTACTAACTATGGCTACACCTTC	CASSQDRFSTNYGYTF
TRBV9	TRBJ2-7	TRBD1	NA	TGTGCCAGCAGCGGTACTGGACAGGGGGCCAACGAGCAGTACTTC	CASSGTGQGANEQYF
TRBV21-1	TRBJ1-5	NA	NA	TGTGCCAGCAGCCCCCGGTATCGTGGGCCGGATAATAGCAATCAGCCCCAGCATTTT	CASSPRYRGPDNSNQPQHF
TRBV3-1/TRBV3-2	TRBJ2-7	NA	NA	TGTGCCAGCAGCCCCGCAATGGGGGCGAGCTACGAGCAGTACTTC	CASSPAMGASYEQYF
TRBV5-1	TRBJ1-1	NA	NA	TGCGCCAGCAGCTTGGTATGGCAGGGGAACACTGAAGCTTTCTTT	CASSLVWQGNTEAFF
TRBV28	TRBJ2-7	NA	many	TGTGCCAGCAGGGAGGGCTACGAGCAGTACTTC	CASREGYEQYF
TRBV2	TRBJ1-6	NA	once	TGTGCCAGCTCTTATAGCCAGCAGGGCGCATCTAATTCACCCCTCCACTTT	CASSYSQQGASNSPLHF
TRBV6-2/TRBV6-3	TRBJ2-7	NA	NA	TGTGCCAGCAGTTACGGATTCGGAGATTACGAGCAGTACTTC	CASSYGFGDYEQYF
TRBV15	TRBJ2-7	TRBD2	NA	TGTGCCACCAGCAGAGTGGCGGGGGGAAGCTACGAGCAGTACTTC	CATSRVAGGSYEQYF
TRBV4-1	TRBJ1-1	NA	NA	TGCGCCAGCAGCCAAGTTACATCTGCTGAAGCTTTCTTT	CASSQVTSAEAFF
TRBV6-6	TRBJ2-7	TRBD1	NA	TGTGCCAGCAGTTCCACAGGGGAGAGTCCCTACGAGCAGTACTTC	CASSSTGESPYEQYF
TRBV9	TRBJ2-7	TRBD2	NA	TGTGCCAGCAGTTCTACAGGGACTAGCTCCTACGAGCAGTACTTC	CASSSTGTSSYEQYF
TRBV29-1	TRBJ2-7	TRBD1	once	TGCAGCGTTGAGGCGGACAGGGGAGGCGAGCAGTACTTC	CSVEADRGGEQYF
TRBV28	TRBJ1-4	NA	NA	TGTGCCAGCAGCTGGGGACTCGGGGAAAAACTGTTTTTT	CASSWGLGEKLFF
TRBV4-3	TRBJ2-3	TRBD2	NA	TGCGCCAGCAGCCAAGATTCTAGCGGGGGAGCAGATACGCAGTATTTT	CASSQDSSGGADTQYF
TRBV6-2/TRBV6-3	TRBJ1-4	NA	once	TGTGCCAGCAGCCGGGACGGCGATGAAAAACTGTTTTTT	CASSRDGDEKLFF
TRBV15	TRBJ2-1	NA	NA	TGTGCCACCAGCAGGGGGATCACTGGGTCCGGCGATGAGCAGTTCTTC	CATSRGITGSGDEQFF